These 6 T cell receptor beta chains share one sample of origin, sequenced in a study of spatial heterogeneity in lung cancer. TCRdb called the 5' RACE reads again in MiXCR, with one record for every CDR3 protein. The sample lists about 1,900 distinct CDR3 sequences; about 8.2% were seen once. Time point meaning: sample taken at primary tumor resection. No cell sorting; template was whole RNA from tumor, lung tissue or PBMC. This material consisted of normal lung tissue next to the tumor, taken at surgery. Receptor source: a male donor with early-stage non-small cell lung cancer.

The sample holds many counts of this clonotype. J is TRBJ2-1 and V is TRBV30, with D perhaps TRBD1 (6 bases). Germline loops: CDR1 GTSNPN, CDR2 SVGIG (reference sequence). Deletions cut 1 base from V and 7 bases from J, with 11 bases between. This CDR3 has 13 amino acids. CDR3 amino acids: CAWSDNQGNEQFF. The CDR3 DNA is TGTGCCTGGAGTGACAACCAGGGGAATGAGCAGTTCTTC.

Notes on this clonotype: This may stem from a read error, because a much larger clone lies one nucleotide away. V usage is TRBV12-3 or TRBV12-4 and J usage is TRBJ2-1, with 9 bases matching TRBD2. J gave up 12 bases and V 5 bases, and 20 bases lay outside the gene matches. The CDR3 extends over 17 amino acids. CDR3: CASSPGTSHQGEDGQFF. The CDR3 region has the DNA TGTGCCAGCAGTCCCGGGACTAGCCACCAGGGAGAGGATGGGCAGTTCTTC.

This clonotype came up many times. This chain joins TRBV6-2 or TRBV6-3 and TRBJ1-4; D uncertain. Germline V gene lookup returns CDR1 MNHEY and CDR2 SVGEGT. Trimming removed 6 bases at V and 1 base at J, with 15 bases between. This CDR3 has 16 amino acids. The DNA for the CDR3 is TGTGCCAGCAGCGCTTTCGGACGGAGAACTAATGAAAAACTGTTTTTT. It yields the protein CASSAFGRRTNEKLFF.

This clonotype ranks as medium-sized. V and J are TRBV11-2 and TRBJ2-1, with D tentatively TRBD2 (7 bases). Germline V gene sequence: CDR1 SGHAT, CDR2 FQNNGV. V shed 5 bases and J shed 9 bases, with 8 bases lying between them. CDR3 length: 11 residues. The CDR3 region is CASSRGAEQFF. CDR3 coding DNA: TGTGCCAGCAGCCGGGGGGCTGAGCAGTTCTTC.

Ten or more counts support this clonotype. The V gene is TRBV20-1, the J gene TRBJ2-2, with D perhaps TRBD1 or TRBD2 (6 bases each). CDR1 and CDR2 (germline): DFQATT, SNEGSKA (reference sequence). This CDR3 has 16 residues. Trimming shortened V by 0 bases and J by 3 bases, and 14 bases separated the two germline ends. The DNA for the CDR3 is TGCAGTGCTAGAGATCCCCACAGGGAGGACACCGGGGAGCTGTTTTTT. Protein product: CSARDPHREDTGELFF.

The rearrangement joins TRBV24-1 to TRBJ2-1; D remains unclear. The CDR3 covers 13 residues. V was shortened by 5 bases and J by 7 bases, with 11 bases between the two germline ends. Germline loops: CDR1 KGHDR, CDR2 SFDVKD. Here the CDR3 DNA reads TGTGCCACCAGTGCGCTTGCGGAAAATGAGCAGTTCTTC. This codes for CATSALAENEQFF.